This is a list of T cell receptor beta chains from one sample in a study of PD-1 blockade in classical Hodgkin lymphoma. Here immunoSEQ multiplex PCR was the method, and the copy in TCRdb shows in-frame clones only, minus some. The sample gives about 41,000 clones, around 74% of which show up once; 2.6% is in the top ten. Specimen: peripheral blood mononuclear cells (PBMCs), collected before the fourth cycle of nivolumab. The source is a human donor with classical Hodgkin lymphoma. Both conserved end residues are part of each CDR3. A D gene is named only where the DNA matches it firmly. Not all rows give a size; the values are once, few, many and, for expanded clones, a class.

D gene: -
clone size: -
V gene: TRBV7-3
J gene: TRBJ2-1
CDR3 DNA: TGTGCCAGCAGCACGAACCCGGGCCTCAATGAGCAGTTCTTC
CDR3 protein: CASSTNPGLNEQFF

D gene: -
clone size: -
V gene: TRBV7-7
J gene: TRBJ2-2
CDR3 DNA: TGTGCTAGCAGCTTACCTAGGACTTCCACCGGGGAGCTGTTTTTT
CDR3 protein: CASSLPRTSTGELFF

D gene: -
clone size: -
V gene: TRBV5-4
J gene: TRBJ2-3
CDR3 DNA: TGTGCCAGCAGCTTGTCGGCAGGGGAAACAGATACGCAGTATTTT
CDR3 protein: CASSLSAGETDTQYF

D gene: -
clone size: -
V gene: TRBV6-1
J gene: TRBJ2-7
CDR3 DNA: TGTGCCAGCAGTGTGGGGGTCTTCAACTACGAGCAGTACTTC
CDR3 protein: CASSVGVFNYEQYF

D gene: TRBD2
clone size: -
V gene: TRBV11-2
J gene: TRBJ2-3
CDR3 DNA: TGTGCCAGCAGCTTAGCGAGCGGGGGGGGCACAGATACGCAGTATTTT
CDR3 protein: CASSLASGGGTDTQYF

D gene: -
clone size: -
V gene: TRBV10-3
J gene: TRBJ1-2
CDR3 DNA: TGTGCCATCAGCCCCGAATTAAACTATGGCTACACCTTC
CDR3 protein: CAISPELNYGYTF

D gene: -
clone size: -
V gene: TRBV7-9
J gene: TRBJ1-1
CDR3 DNA: TGTGCCAGCAGCCCCGTTTTCGAGGCTGAAGCTTTCTTT
CDR3 protein: CASSPVFEAEAFF

D gene: -
clone size: -
V gene: TRBV5-1
J gene: TRBJ2-7
CDR3 DNA: TGCGCCAGCAGCTTGTATAGGGGGGCCTACGAGCAGTACTTC
CDR3 protein: CASSLYRGAYEQYF

D gene: TRBD1
clone size: -
V gene: TRBV27
J gene: TRBJ1-6
CDR3 DNA: TGTGCCAGCAGTTTTGGACTCTTTGGGACAGGGGCTGATTCACCCCTCCACTTT
CDR3 protein: CASSFGLFGTGADSPLHF

D gene: -
clone size: -
V gene: TRBV6-5
J gene: TRBJ1-6
CDR3 DNA: TGTGCCAGCAGAGGCAGAGAATATAATTCACCCCTCCACTTT
CDR3 protein: CASRGREYNSPLHF

D gene: -
clone size: -
V gene: TRBV15
J gene: TRBJ1-2
CDR3 DNA: TGTGCCACCAGCAGAGATCTTTCAGGTGGCTACACCTTC
CDR3 protein: CATSRDLSGGYTF

D gene: -
clone size: once
V gene: TRBV4-3
J gene: TRBJ2-2
CDR3 DNA: TGCGCCAGCAGCCCCGGGCCTACCGCGAACACCGGGGAGCTGTTTTTT
CDR3 protein: CASSPGPTANTGELFF

D gene: -
clone size: few
V gene: TRBV11-2
J gene: TRBJ2-1
CDR3 DNA: TGTGCCAGCAGCCTATCCGGGTCCGGGACTTACAATGAGCAGTTCTTC
CDR3 protein: CASSLSGSGTYNEQFF

D gene: -
clone size: once
V gene: TRBV7-9
J gene: TRBJ2-3
CDR3 DNA: TGTGCCAGCAGCTTAGCGGCAGATACGCAGTATTTT
CDR3 protein: CASSLAADTQYF

D gene: TRBD1
clone size: -
V gene: TRBV29-1
J gene: TRBJ1-2
CDR3 DNA: TGCAGCGTAGCGTTTGGACAGGGCTATGGCTACACCTTC
CDR3 protein: CSVAFGQGYGYTF

D gene: -
clone size: -
V gene: TRBV7-8
J gene: TRBJ1-2
CDR3 DNA: TGTGCCAGCAGCTTAGTGGATGGGACTAACTATGGCTACACCTTC
CDR3 protein: CASSLVDGTNYGYTF

D gene: -
clone size: many
V gene: TRBV4-3
J gene: TRBJ2-6
CDR3 DNA: TGCGCCAGCAGCCAAGCCGATCGTCAGGCTGGGGCCAACGTCCTGACTTTC
CDR3 protein: CASSQADRQAGANVLTF

D gene: TRBD1
clone size: -
V gene: TRBV25-1
J gene: TRBJ1-2
CDR3 DNA: TGTGCCAGCAGGCACAGGGGCTATAACTATGGCTACACCTTC
CDR3 protein: CASRHRGYNYGYTF

D gene: -
clone size: few
V gene: TRBV27
J gene: TRBJ2-3
CDR3 DNA: TGTGCCAGCAGTTTACTGGGACCAGAAAGCACAGATACGCAGTATTTT
CDR3 protein: CASSLLGPESTDTQYF

D gene: -
clone size: few
V gene: TRBV6-6
J gene: TRBJ1-5
CDR3 DNA: TGTGCCAGCAACAACCCGCGGGGGGCAGGTCAGCCCCAGCATTTT
CDR3 protein: CASNNPRGAGQPQHF

D gene: -
clone size: few
V gene: TRBV15
J gene: TRBJ1-2
CDR3 DNA: TGTGCCACCAGCGGAGAAGGACCTCCGGCTGGCTTC
CDR3 protein: CATSGEGPPAGF

D gene: -
clone size: few
V gene: TRBV9
J gene: TRBJ2-3
CDR3 DNA: TGTGCCAGCAGCGCGGCGCTGGGCTTGGGCGGGGCCTCAGATACGCAGTATTTT
CDR3 protein: CASSAALGLGGASDTQYF

D gene: -
clone size: -
V gene: TRBV7-6
J gene: TRBJ2-3
CDR3 DNA: TGTGCCAGCAGCCCCTCGGGTAGCCCCACAGATACGCAGTATTTT
CDR3 protein: CASSPSGSPTDTQYF

D gene: -
clone size: -
V gene: TRBV7-2
J gene: TRBJ1-2
CDR3 DNA: TGTGCCAGCAGCTTAAACTCGAAGGCAGGGGACCTACGTGGCTACACCTTC
CDR3 protein: CASSLNSKAGDLRGYTF

D gene: -
clone size: -
V gene: TRBV6-6
J gene: TRBJ1-2
CDR3 DNA: TGTGCCAGCAGTCCCCAGGGGACTCCGAGTCGCTACACCTTC
CDR3 protein: CASSPQGTPSRYTF

D gene: TRBD1
clone size: -
V gene: TRBV30
J gene: TRBJ1-2
CDR3 DNA: TGTGCCTGGAGTGCCCCCTGGAGAGGGGGCGACTATGGCTACACCTTC
CDR3 protein: CAWSAPWRGGDYGYTF

D gene: -
clone size: -
V gene: TRBV11-3
J gene: TRBJ1-1
CDR3 DNA: TGTGCCAGTAAAAGGACAGCGGACCCTAACACTGAAGCTTTCTTT
CDR3 protein: CASKRTADPNTEAFF

D gene: -
clone size: -
V gene: TRBV18
J gene: TRBJ1-2
CDR3 DNA: TGTGCCAGCTCACCGGGGAATGGCTACACCTTC
CDR3 protein: CASSPGNGYTF

D gene: -
clone size: few
V gene: TRBV21-1
J gene: TRBJ2-1
CDR3 DNA: TGTGCCAGCAGGGGCCCCTCAAGGCTCGAAACTACAAATGAGCAGTTCTTC
CDR3 protein: CASRGPSRLETTNEQFF

D gene: -
clone size: few
V gene: TRBV7-9
J gene: TRBJ1-2
CDR3 DNA: TGTGCCAGCAGGCCCGTCTCAGGGGATGGCTACACCTTC
CDR3 protein: CASRPVSGDGYTF

D gene: -
clone size: -
V gene: TRBV28
J gene: TRBJ1-4
CDR3 DNA: TGTGCCAGCAGCCGCGACAGGTTGGGTGAAAAACTGTTTTTT
CDR3 protein: CASSRDRLGEKLFF

D gene: -
clone size: -
V gene: TRBV4-1
J gene: TRBJ1-1
CDR3 DNA: TGCGCCAGCAGCCAAGAGTTTGAAGCTTTCTTT
CDR3 protein: CASSQEFEAFF

D gene: TRBD1
clone size: -
V gene: TRBV7-9
J gene: TRBJ1-1
CDR3 DNA: TGTGCCAGCAGGGGACAGCTGAACACTGAAGCTTTCTTT
CDR3 protein: CASRGQLNTEAFF

D gene: -
clone size: medium-sized
V gene: TRBV7-9
J gene: TRBJ1-1
CDR3 DNA: TGTGCCAGCAGCTTTCACAAGGCGGAGAACACTGAAGCTTTCTTT
CDR3 protein: CASSFHKAENTEAFF

D gene: TRBD1
clone size: -
V gene: TRBV7-2
J gene: TRBJ2-7
CDR3 DNA: TGTGCCAGCAGCGGGGACAGGGGATCGTGGGAGCAGTACTTC
CDR3 protein: CASSGDRGSWEQYF

D gene: -
clone size: -
V gene: TRBV5-1
J gene: TRBJ1-5
CDR3 DNA: TGCGCCAGCAGCTTGTACGTTGGGCAGCCCCAGCATTTT
CDR3 protein: CASSLYVGQPQHF